Sequencing of this TCR beta chain was carried out in a study of T cells after yellow fever vaccination. The overall study: It was SMART-Seq v4 Ultra Low Input that prepared the fractions with low cell numbers.

Study-level findings and limits: Abundant clonotypes from the bulk population could contaminate FACS-sorted repertoires.

This clonotype was counted many times. The target antigen is unknown. TCRdb fed the 5' RACE reads into MiXCR, producing one record per CDR3 protein. The data hold some 110,000 distinct CDR3 sequences, with under 9% observed a single time. CDR3 size: 16 residues. Trimming shortened V by 6 bases and J by 6 bases, and 21 bases separated the two germline ends. The chain links TRBV12-3 or TRBV12-4 to TRBJ2-1; D ambiguous. The sequence came from a man aged 25 to 45 who received the YFV17D yellow fever vaccine. Sequencing used CD8+ T cells sorted from PBMCs, obtained 45 days after the yellow fever booster vaccination. DNA for the CDR3: TGTGCCAGCAGCTCCTCCCGGTCCCCAGGCGGCAATGAGCAGTTCTTC. Its translation: CASSSSRSPGGNEQFF.